The TCR beta chain described here comes from a study of T cell responses to AZD1222 COVID-19 vaccine. Libraries were prepared by immunoSEQ multiplex PCR; TCRdb keeps only in-frame clonotypes and omits some of them. The profile shows under 25,000 clones, approximately 81% of them singletons. The CDR3 spans 15 residues. Germline-derived CDR1 and CDR2 are SGDLS and YYNGEE. Trimming cost V 4 bases and J 5 bases; bases outside gene matches: 10. Notes on the study in general: White British people made up most donors, females outnumbered males, and clonal diversity was possibly underestimated. Regions 160-218 and 743-854 held dominance among vaccine-associated CD4 TCRs, which spanned spike.

This clone was counted between two and nine times. Its target is unknown. The chain employs TRBV9 and TRBJ2-7; 9 bases agree with TRBD2. The sequencing used peripheral blood, collected 28 days after the second AZD1222 dose. This receptor was taken from an adult who received the AZD1222 COVID-19 vaccine. CDR3 loop: CASSTAAGGSDEQYF. CDR3 sequence (DNA): TGTGCCAGCAGCACAGCGGCGGGAGGGTCGGACGAGCAGTACTTC.